This T cell receptor beta chain was sequenced during a study of cytomegalovirus exposure and HLA in healthy donors. Overall study: Counted in an early data release were approximately 80 million unique TCRs from HLA-typed donors.

Of note for this clone: What it binds is unknown.

Overall study results and limits: V- and J-gene trimming in TCR beta was tied to a missense DCLRE1C variant by an analysis performed later. With further analysis later on, most CMV-associated TCR beta chains appeared HLA-restricted.

V lost 3 bases to trimming and J lost 2 bases, with 11 bases between them. Looked up from germline, CDR1 is ENHRY and CDR2 is SYGVKD. The CDR3 has 14 residues. Primers included in the PCR were 60 Vbeta and 13 Jbeta primers. Some clones are missing from TCRdb's copy, which holds only in-frame ones; the method was immunoSEQ multiplex PCR. The sample has about 200,000 clones; 81% are singletons. Sequencing was carried out using PBMCs. The chain uses TRBV10-3 and TRBJ2-7, with a possible D match to TRBD1 (6 bases). The TCR comes from a man in his forties in good health and CMV-seropositive. The CDR3 DNA is TGTGCCATCAGTGATTTCGGACAGACCTACGAGCAGTACTTC. It translates to CAISDFGQTYEQYF.